Listed here are 4 T cell receptor beta chains from one sample, sequenced in a study of T-cell reconstitution after alpha-beta-depleted transplantation in children. Preparing the TCRbeta library involved the use of unique molecular identifiers. MiXCR, applied by TCRdb to the PCR reads, yields one record per CDR3 protein. The table records hundreds of thousands of distinct CDR3 sequences, roughly 13% of them present only once. This specimen was PBMCs, mostly from graft donor cells, taken 360 days after TCRalphabeta/CD19-depleted stem cell transplant. These receptors were taken from a male patient under 18 who had a stem cell transplant for acute myeloid leukemia, so the T cells may come from the graft donor.

This clonotype came up many times. The chain carries TRBV5-1 and TRBJ2-2, with 7 nucleotides matching TRBD2. The CDR3 has 16 residues. The ends lost 0 bases at V and 4 bases at J; junction bases unmatched: 6. Germline lookup yields CDR1 SGHRS and CDR2 YFSETQ. CDR3 region: CASSLVGGSPTGELFF. The CDR3 DNA is TGCGCCAGCAGCTTGGTCGGCGGGAGCCCCACCGGGGAGCTGTTTTTT. Based on the CDR3 plus reference TRBV5-1 and TRBJ2-2, the full variable domain is KAGVTQTPRYLIKTRGQQVTLSCSPISGHRSVSWYQQTPGQGLQFLFEYFSETQRNKGNFPGRFSGRQFSNSRSEMNVSTLELGDSALYLCASSLVGGSPTGELFFGEGSRLTVL.

Written as DNA, the CDR3 is TGTGCCAGCAGTCAGCGAGGAGAGCGGGAGAGGTACACCGGGGAGCTGTTTTTT. It yields the protein CASSQRGERERYTGELFF. The genes are TRBV9 and TRBJ2-2, with 8 bases fitting TRBD2. The length of the CDR3 is 18 residues. Germline loops: CDR1 SGDLS, CDR2 YYNGEE. After removal of 5 bases from V and 3 bases from J, the junction contained 15 bases not matched to a gene.

This clonotype was picked up many times. This chain uses TRBV20-1 with TRBJ2-3; tentatively, D is TRBD1 (5 bases). Germline CDR1 reads DFQATT; CDR2 reads SNEGSKA (reference sequence). The germline V and J ends were trimmed by 3 bases and 1 base, with 8 bases remaining between them. The length of the CDR3 is 13 residues. CDR3 sequence: CSASGQRTDTQYF. CDR3 DNA sequence: TGCAGTGCTAGCGGACAACGCACAGATACGCAGTATTTT.

At least ten counts were recorded for this clonotype. The chain combines TRBV12-3 or TRBV12-4 with TRBJ1-1; D uncertain. The CDR3 spans 13 residues. Trimming stripped 5 bases from V and 1 base from J, with 8 bases between. DNA for the CDR3: TGTGCCAGCAGTAGGAAAACGAACACTGAAGCTTTCTTT. This gives the protein CASSRKTNTEAFF.